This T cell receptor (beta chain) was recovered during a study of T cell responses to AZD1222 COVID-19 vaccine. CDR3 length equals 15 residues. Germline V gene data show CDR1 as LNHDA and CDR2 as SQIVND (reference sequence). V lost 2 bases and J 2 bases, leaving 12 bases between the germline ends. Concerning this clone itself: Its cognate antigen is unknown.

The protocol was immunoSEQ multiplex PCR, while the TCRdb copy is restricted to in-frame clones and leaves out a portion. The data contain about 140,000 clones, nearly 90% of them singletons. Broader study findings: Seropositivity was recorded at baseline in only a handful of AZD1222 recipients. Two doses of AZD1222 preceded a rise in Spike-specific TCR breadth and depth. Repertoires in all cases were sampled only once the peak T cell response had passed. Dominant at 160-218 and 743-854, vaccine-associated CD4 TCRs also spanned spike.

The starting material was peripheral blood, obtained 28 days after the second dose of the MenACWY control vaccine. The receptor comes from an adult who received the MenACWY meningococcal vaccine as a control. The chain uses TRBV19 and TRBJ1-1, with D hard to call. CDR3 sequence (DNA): TGTGCCAGTAGTATAAACGGAATGGTTAACACTGAAGCTTTCTTT. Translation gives CASSINGMVNTEAFF.